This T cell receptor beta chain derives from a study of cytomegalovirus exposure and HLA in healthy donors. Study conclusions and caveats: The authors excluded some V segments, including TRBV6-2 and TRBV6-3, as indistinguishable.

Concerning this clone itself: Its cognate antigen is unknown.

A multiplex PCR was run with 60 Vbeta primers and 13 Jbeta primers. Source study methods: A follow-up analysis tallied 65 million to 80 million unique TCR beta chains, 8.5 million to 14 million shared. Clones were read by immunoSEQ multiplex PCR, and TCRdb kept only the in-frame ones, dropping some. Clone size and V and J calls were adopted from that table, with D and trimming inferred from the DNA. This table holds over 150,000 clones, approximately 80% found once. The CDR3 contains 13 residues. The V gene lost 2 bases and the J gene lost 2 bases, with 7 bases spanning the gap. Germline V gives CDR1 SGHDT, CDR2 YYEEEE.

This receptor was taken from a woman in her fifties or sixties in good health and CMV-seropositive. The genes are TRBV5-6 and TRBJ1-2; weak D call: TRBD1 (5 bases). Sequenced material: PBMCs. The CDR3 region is CASSFDSNYGYTF. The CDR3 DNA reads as TGTGCCAGCAGCTTCGACAGCAACTATGGCTACACCTTC.